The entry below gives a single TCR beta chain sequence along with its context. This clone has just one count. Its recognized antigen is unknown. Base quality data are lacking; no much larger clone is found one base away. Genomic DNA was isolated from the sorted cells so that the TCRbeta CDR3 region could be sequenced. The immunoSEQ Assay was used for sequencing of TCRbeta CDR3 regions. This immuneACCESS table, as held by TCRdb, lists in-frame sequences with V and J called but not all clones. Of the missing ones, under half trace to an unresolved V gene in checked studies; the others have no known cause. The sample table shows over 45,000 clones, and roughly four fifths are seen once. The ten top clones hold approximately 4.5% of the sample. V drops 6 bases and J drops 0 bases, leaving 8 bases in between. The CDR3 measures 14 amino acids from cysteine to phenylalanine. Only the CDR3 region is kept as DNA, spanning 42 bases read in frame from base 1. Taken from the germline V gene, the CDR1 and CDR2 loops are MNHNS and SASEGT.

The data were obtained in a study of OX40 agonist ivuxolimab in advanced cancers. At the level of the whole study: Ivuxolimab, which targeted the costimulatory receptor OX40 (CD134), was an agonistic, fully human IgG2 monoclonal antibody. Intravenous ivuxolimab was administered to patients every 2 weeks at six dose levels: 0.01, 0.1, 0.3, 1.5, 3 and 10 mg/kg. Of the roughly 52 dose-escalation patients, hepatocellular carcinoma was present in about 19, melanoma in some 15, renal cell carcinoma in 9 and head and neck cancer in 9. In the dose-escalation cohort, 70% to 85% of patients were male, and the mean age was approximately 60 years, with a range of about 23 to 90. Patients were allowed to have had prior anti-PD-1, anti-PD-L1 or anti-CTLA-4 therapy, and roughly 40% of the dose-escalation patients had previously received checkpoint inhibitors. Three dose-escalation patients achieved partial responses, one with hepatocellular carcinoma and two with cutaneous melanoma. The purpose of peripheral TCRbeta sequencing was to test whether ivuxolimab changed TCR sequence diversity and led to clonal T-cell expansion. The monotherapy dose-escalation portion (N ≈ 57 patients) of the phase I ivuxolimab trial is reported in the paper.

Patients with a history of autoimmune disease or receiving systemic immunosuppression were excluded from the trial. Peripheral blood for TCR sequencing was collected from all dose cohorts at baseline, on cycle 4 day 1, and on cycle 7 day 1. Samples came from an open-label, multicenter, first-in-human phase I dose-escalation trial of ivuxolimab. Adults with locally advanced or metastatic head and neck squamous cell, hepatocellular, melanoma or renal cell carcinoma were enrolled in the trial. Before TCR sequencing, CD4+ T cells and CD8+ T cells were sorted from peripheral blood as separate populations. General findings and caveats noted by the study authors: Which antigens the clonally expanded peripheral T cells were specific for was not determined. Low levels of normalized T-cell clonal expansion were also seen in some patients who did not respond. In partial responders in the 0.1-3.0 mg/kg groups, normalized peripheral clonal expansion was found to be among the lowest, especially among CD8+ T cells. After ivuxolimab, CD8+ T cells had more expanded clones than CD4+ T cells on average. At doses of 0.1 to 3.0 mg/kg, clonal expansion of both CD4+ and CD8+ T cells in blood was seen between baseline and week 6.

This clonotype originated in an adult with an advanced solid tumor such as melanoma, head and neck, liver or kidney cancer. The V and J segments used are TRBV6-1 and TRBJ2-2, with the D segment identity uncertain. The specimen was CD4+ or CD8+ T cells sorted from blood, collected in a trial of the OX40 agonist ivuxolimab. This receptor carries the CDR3 CASRVAANTGELFF. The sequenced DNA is TGTGCCAGCAGAGTGGCAGCGAACACCGGGGAGCTGTTTTTT.